A single sample is the source of the 31 T cell receptor beta chains below, sequenced in a study of control samples from healthy donors and cancer patients. Assay used: immunoSEQ multiplex PCR; TCRdb lists only in-frame clones, some missing. Recorded for this sample: roughly 200,000 clones. Sequencing input: blood. These receptors were obtained from a young woman in good health.

The V call is TRBV19, the J call TRBJ2-7; 7 positions match TRBD2. The germline CDR1 and CDR2 sequences are LNHDA and SQIVND (reference sequence). V gave up 4 bases and J gave up 2 bases; unmatched junction bases: 8. This CDR3 is built from 15 residues. The DNA for the CDR3 is TGTGCCAGTAGTACTCTTTTGGGGGGGGCCTACGAGCAGTACTTC. Its translation is CASSTLLGGAYEQYF.

The chain combines TRBV28 with TRBJ2-2; TRBD1 aligns across 9 bases. CDR1 and CDR2 from the germline V gene are MDHEN and SYDVKM. J lost 13 bases, V lost 7 bases, and 16 bases had no gene match. The CDR3 totals 15 residues. The CDR3: CASNSRDRVPLRLFF. CDR3 coding DNA: TGTGCCAGCAACTCCCGGGACAGGGTACCTTTAAGGCTGTTTTTT. The full variable domain, completed using reference TRBV28 and TRBJ2-2, is DVKVTQSSRYLVKRTGEKVFLECVQDMDHENMFWYRQDPGLGLRLIYFSYDVKMKEKGDIPEGYSVSREKKERFSLILESASTNQTSMYLCASNSRDRVPLRLFFGEGSRLTVL.

This CDR3 reads CASSRDRGLGSPLHF. CDR3 bases: TGTGCCAGCAGCCGTGACAGGGGGCTTGGTTCACCCCTCCACTTT. The gene calls are TRBV5-4 and TRBJ1-6, with TRBD1 identical over 10 bases. Germline V gene lookup returns CDR1 SGHNT and CDR2 YYREEE (reference sequence). V shed 4 bases, J shed 9 bases, and the junction held 7 bases outside the gene matches. This CDR3 contains 15 residues.

The chain carries TRBV10-3 and TRBJ2-1; D uncertain. The germline V and J ends were trimmed by 4 bases and 5 bases, with 6 bases remaining between them. The CDR3 contains 12 residues. Germline V lookup: CDR1 ENHRY, CDR2 SYGVKD. CDR3: CAISAQDNEQFF. CDR3 nucleotide sequence: TGTGCCATCAGTGCCCAGGACAATGAGCAGTTCTTC.

The chain uses TRBV7-8 and TRBJ2-5; D is possibly TRBD2 (5 bases). The CDR3 is 16 amino acids. The V gene lost 2 bases and the J gene lost 2 bases, with 15 bases spanning the gap. Germline-derived CDR1 and CDR2 are SGHVS and FQNEAQ. The CDR3 here is CASSLRDDLNQETQYF. The CDR3 bases are TGTGCCAGCAGCTTACGGGATGATCTTAATCAAGAGACCCAGTACTTC. Complete variable domain (other parts from reference TRBV7-8 and TRBJ2-5): GAGVSQSPRYKVAKRGQDVALRCDPISGHVSLFWYQQALGQGPEFLTYFQNEAQLDKSGLPSDRFFAERPEGSVSTLKIQRTQQEDSAVYLCASSLRDDLNQETQYFGPGTRLLVL.

This chain connects TRBV6-6 to TRBJ1-1; D remains ambiguous. V lost 2 bases and J 2 bases, leaving 15 bases between the germline ends. The CDR3 has 16 residues. The germline V gene encodes CDR1 MNHNY and CDR2 SVGAGI (reference sequence). The chain's CDR3 is CASSYRSQMANTEAFF. Written as DNA, the CDR3 is TGTGCCAGCAGTTACCGGAGCCAGATGGCTAACACTGAAGCTTTCTTT.

J is TRBJ2-3 and V is TRBV5-5, with 9 nucleotides matching TRBD1. CDR1 and CDR2 from the germline V gene are SGHKS and YYEKEE (reference sequence). Trimming took 5 bases from V and 5 from J; bases not matched to a gene: 9. There are 15 residues in the CDR3. The CDR3 spells CASSIRTGDRDTQYF. DNA of the CDR3: TGTGCCAGCAGTATACGGACAGGGGATAGAGATACGCAGTATTTT.

This chain uses TRBV19 with TRBJ1-2; D unresolved. CDR1 and CDR2 from the germline V gene are LNHDA and SQIVND (reference sequence). This CDR3 is built from 13 residues. V was pared by 9 bases and J by 0 bases, with 11 bases between. The CDR3, as DNA: TGTGCCAGCGCACCAAACGCTAACTATGGCTACACCTTC. It yields the protein CASAPNANYGYTF.

The chain couples TRBV28 to TRBJ2-5; TRBD1 aligns across 7 bases. The CDR3 length is 14 residues. Per germline, CDR1 MDHEN and CDR2 SYDVKM. V gave up 6 bases and J gave up 1 base; unmatched junction bases: 5. The CDR3 reads CASRRTGGQETQYF. The CDR3 nucleotides are TGTGCCAGCAGAAGGACAGGCGGCCAAGAGACCCAGTACTTC. The variable domain in full, completed from reference TRBV28 and TRBJ2-5, reads DVKVTQSSRYLVKRTGEKVFLECVQDMDHENMFWYRQDPGLGLRLIYFSYDVKMKEKGDIPEGYSVSREKKERFSLILESASTNQTSMYLCASRRTGGQETQYFGPGTRLLVL.

The chain has TRBV6-5 and TRBJ1-1; D not certain. The germline gives CDR1 MNHEY, CDR2 SVGAGI. V was trimmed by 2 bases and J by 2 bases, leaving 9 bases between them. The CDR3 sequence is 14 residues long. The CDR3 nucleotides read TGTGCCAGCAGTTACACGCCAACCAACACTGAAGCTTTCTTT. It translates to CASSYTPTNTEAFF.

V usage is TRBV7-6 and J usage is TRBJ1-5; TRBD1 might be the D (5 bases). This CDR3 is built from 17 residues. In germline, CDR1 is SGHVS, CDR2 FNYEAQ. Trimming took 2 bases from V and 1 from J, leaving 15 bases between them. DNA for the CDR3: TGTGCCAGCAGCTTATTTGTTTCCGGGGCCAGCAATCAGCCCCAGCATTTT. This encodes CASSLFVSGASNQPQHF.

The chain employs TRBV5-1 and TRBJ1-3; D is undetermined. V was shortened by 1 base and J by 3 bases, with 14 bases between the two germline ends. The germline gives CDR1 SGHRS, CDR2 YFSETQ. The CDR3 has 16 amino acids. CDR3 region: CASSLTGTGFGNTIYF. The CDR3 DNA is TGCGCCAGCAGCTTGACCGGAACCGGCTTTGGAAACACCATATATTTT.

V usage is TRBV10-2 and J usage is TRBJ1-6; unclear D gene. Germline lookup yields CDR1 WSHSY and CDR2 SAAADI. The CDR3 spans 13 residues. The V end lost 1 base, the J end lost 9 bases, and 7 bases lay between the germline ends. For the CDR3, the DNA is TGCGCCAGCAGTGAGTACTCAGGTTCACCCCTCCACTTT. It yields the protein CASSEYSGSPLHF.

This chain connects TRBV7-2 to TRBJ1-1; a possible D gene is TRBD1 (6 bases). V lost 4 bases and J lost 11, with 14 bases in between. CDR1 and CDR2 from the germline V gene are SGHTA and FQGNSA. The CDR3 is made up of 12 amino acids. Here the CDR3 DNA reads TGTGCCAGCAGCTCGGGGGGGCGACGGGCTTTCTTT. It translates to CASSSGGRRAFF.

This rearrangement joins TRBV28 to TRBJ2-7; D uncertain. The length of the CDR3 is 15 residues. CDR1 MDHEN and CDR2 SYDVKM come from the germline V gene. The V end was cut by 3 bases, the J end by 2 bases, with 14 bases between. CDR3 nucleotides: TGTGCCAGCAGTTTTTATACAGAAAAAGCCTACGAGCAGTACTTC. This codes for CASSFYTEKAYEQYF.

The chain is built from TRBV11-1 and TRBJ2-2; no definite D call. The length of the CDR3 is 14 residues. The germline V gene has CDR1 SGHAT and CDR2 FQDESV (reference sequence). With 3 bases removed from V and 4 bases from J, the gap between germline ends came to 9 bases. CDR3 region: CASSLRPSTGELFF. The CDR3 coding sequence is TGTGCCAGCAGCTTGAGACCCAGCACCGGGGAGCTGTTTTTT.

V is TRBV28 and J is TRBJ1-2; D unclear. V was pared by 1 base and J by 5 bases, with 26 bases between. The CDR3 consists of 19 residues. CDR1 MDHEN and CDR2 SYDVKM come from the germline V gene. DNA for the CDR3: TGTGCCAGCAGTTTATTTTTGTTCGAGGCCTTCGGTGGGGTTTATGGCTACACCTTC. This sequence encodes CASSLFLFEAFGGVYGYTF.

This chain links TRBV6-1 with TRBJ1-5, with TRBD1 identical over 11 bases. V lost 4 bases to trimming and J lost 2 bases; unmatched junction nucleotides: 10. Germline lookup yields CDR1 MNHNS and CDR2 SASEGT. This CDR3 has 18 residues. The CDR3 DNA is TGTGCCAGCAGTGGGCCGGGACAGGGGGTGTCCGGCAATCAGCCCCAGCATTTT. Its translation is CASSGPGQGVSGNQPQHF.

The chain couples TRBV11-2 to TRBJ2-3; 14 nucleotides line up with TRBD2. CDR3 length: 17 amino acids. CDR1 is SGHAT and CDR2 is FQNNGV in the germline V gene. Trimming took 4 bases from V and 8 from J; bases not matched to a gene: 11. The CDR3 here is CASSSPLTSGGAGTQYF. The CDR3 nucleotides are TGTGCCAGCAGCTCCCCACTGACTAGCGGGGGGGCTGGTACGCAGTATTTT. Supplemented by reference TRBV11-2 and TRBJ2-3, the full variable domain reads EAGVAQSPRYKIIEKRQSVAFWCNPISGHATLYWYQQILGQGPKLLIQFQNNGVVDDSQLPKDRFSAERLKGVDSTLKIQPAKLEDSAVYLCASSSPLTSGGAGTQYFGPGTRLTVL.

CDR3 nucleotide sequence: TGTGCCAGCAGTCTCGGACAGGAGTCCTCCTATGGCTACACCTTC. Translated, it gives CASSLGQESSYGYTF. The rearrangement joins TRBV28 to TRBJ1-2, with TRBD1 matching over 7 bases. The germline gives CDR1 MDHEN, CDR2 SYDVKM. The CDR3 has 15 amino acids. The V gene end was trimmed by 5 bases and the J gene end by 4 bases; junction bases not matched to a gene: 10.

The rearrangement uses TRBV4-1 and TRBJ2-7; D is possibly TRBD1 (6 bases). The germline V and J ends were trimmed by 4 bases and 5 bases, with 12 bases remaining between them. CDR1 is MGHRA, CDR2 YSYEKL, per germline. CDR3 length: 13 amino acids. The CDR3 DNA reads as TGCGCCAGCAGCCGGGCACAGGGAAACGAGCAGTACTTC. It is translated as CASSRAQGNEQYF.

J is TRBJ1-4 and V is TRBV11-2; D remains ambiguous. The CDR3 has 13 amino acids. V lost 1 base and J 4 bases, leaving 4 bases between the germline ends. Germline assignment: CDR1 SGHAT and CDR2 FQNNGV. The CDR3: CASSLVGNEKLFF. CDR3 coding DNA: TGTGCCAGCAGCTTAGTCGGTAATGAAAAACTGTTTTTT.

The chain combines TRBV5-5 with TRBJ1-4, with D uncertain. Germline V gene sequence: CDR1 SGHKS, CDR2 YYEKEE (reference sequence). The CDR3 spans 18 residues. The V and J ends lost 0 bases and 3 bases respectively, with 18 bases between them. DNA of the CDR3: TGTGCCAGCAGCTTGGTTAGACAAGGAGCCGGAGCTAATGAAAAACTGTTTTTT. Translation: CASSLVRQGAGANEKLFF. The full variable domain, with the rest looked up from reference TRBV5-5 and TRBJ1-4, is DAGVTQSPTHLIKTRGQQVTLRCSPISGHKSVSWYQQVLGQGPQFIFQYYEKEERGRGNFPDRFSARQFPNYSSELNVNALLLGDSALYLCASSLVRQGAGANEKLFFGSGTQLSVL.

The J gene is TRBJ2-1, the V gene TRBV5-1; 8 bases fit TRBD1. Losses at the gene ends were 6 bases for V and 2 bases for J; bases not matched to a gene: 7. Germline V gene lookup returns CDR1 SGHRS and CDR2 YFSETQ. This CDR3 comprises 15 residues. The CDR3 coding sequence is TGCGCCAGCATCTCCGGGACAGGAGCCTACAATGAGCAGTTCTTC. This codes for CASISGTGAYNEQFF. The full variable domain, its missing parts supplied by reference TRBV5-1 and TRBJ2-1, is KAGVTQTPRYLIKTRGQQVTLSCSPISGHRSVSWYQQTPGQGLQFLFEYFSETQRNKGNFPGRFSGRQFSNSRSEMNVSTLELGDSALYLCASISGTGAYNEQFFGPGTRLTVL.

The chain couples TRBV18 to TRBJ2-1; no definite D call. Looked up from germline, CDR1 is KGHSH and CDR2 is LQKENI. V dropped 5 bases and J dropped 4 bases, with 6 bases sitting between them. The CDR3 is 12 residues long. CDR3 in DNA: TGTGCCAGCTCAGTGGGATACAATGAGCAGTTCTTC. Its protein product is CASSVGYNEQFF.

The rearrangement links TRBV14 to TRBJ1-2; D not resolved. Germline loops: CDR1 SGHDN, CDR2 FVKESK. The CDR3 has 13 residues. Trimming shortened V by 1 base and J by 7 bases, and 10 bases separated the two germline ends. CDR3 nucleotide sequence: TGTGCCAGCAGCCAAGGGGAATTTTCTGGCTACACCTTC. Encoded protein: CASSQGEFSGYTF.

V usage is TRBV6-4 and J usage is TRBJ2-3; D is ambiguous. Germline V lookup: CDR1 MRHNA, CDR2 SNTAGT. V was trimmed by 8 bases and J by 2 bases, leaving 17 bases between them. The CDR3 is 15 amino acids. CDR3 amino acids: CASASYPVSTDTQYF. In nucleotides, the CDR3 is TGTGCCAGCGCCTCTTATCCCGTTTCCACAGATACGCAGTATTTT.

The chain combines TRBV7-2 with TRBJ1-4, with D possibly being TRBD1 (5 bases). CDR3 length: 15 amino acids. Per germline, CDR1 SGHTA and CDR2 FQGNSA. The V end lost 1 base, the J end lost 8 bases, and 14 bases lay between the germline ends. The CDR3 region is CASSLEAGVGEKLFF. The CDR3 DNA reads as TGTGCCAGCAGCTTAGAAGCGGGGGTAGGGGAAAAACTGTTTTTT. Combining the CDR3 with reference TRBV7-2 and TRBJ1-4 gives the whole variable domain GAGVSQSPSNKVTEKGKDVELRCDPISGHTALYWYRQSLGQGLEFLIYFQGNSAPDKSGLPSDRFSAERTGGSVSTLTIQRTQQEDSAVYLCASSLEAGVGEKLFFGSGTQLSVL.

The rearrangement uses TRBV24-1 and TRBJ2-7; D gene unclear. This CDR3 comprises 13 residues. Trimming shortened V by 0 bases and J by 3 bases, and 5 bases separated the two germline ends. Germline assignment: CDR1 KGHDR and CDR2 SFDVKD. In nucleotides, the CDR3 is TGTGCCACCAGTGATTTGAAAGACTACGAGCAGTACTTC. Amino acid sequence: CATSDLKDYEQYF.

The gene calls are TRBV27 and TRBJ2-1; D possibly matches TRBD1 or TRBD2 (5 bases each). Trimming removed 6 bases from V and 6 bases from J, with 18 bases in between. CDR3 length: 15 amino acids. Germline lookup yields CDR1 MNHEY and CDR2 SMNVEV (reference sequence). CDR3 protein: CASRIGHIATNEQFF. DNA for the CDR3: TGTGCCAGCAGGATTGGACACATAGCGACCAATGAGCAGTTCTTC.

The V gene is TRBV19, the J gene TRBJ2-2; D not certain. Germline CDR1 LNHDA, CDR2 SQIVND (reference sequence). V was pared by 1 base and J by 5 bases, with 8 bases between. CDR3 length: 14 amino acids. CDR3 bases: TGTGCCAGTAGTATAGGGTTAGAGACCGGGGAGCTGTTTTTT. Its protein product is CASSIGLETGELFF.